Below, 32 T cell receptor beta chains from the same sample are listed, as sequenced in a study of T cell responses to AZD1222 COVID-19 vaccine. The repertoire was sequenced with immunoSEQ multiplex PCR; TCRdb's copy has only in-frame clones and lacks some. This repertoire shows roughly 130,000 clones, about 90% found once; its top ten account for approximately 2.1%. Source: peripheral blood, taken on day 0 of AZD1222 vaccination. Receptors originate from an adult in good health.

The chain recombines TRBV7-9 with TRBJ2-5; TRBD2 is a possible D gene (7 bases). V lost 5 bases, J lost 4 bases, and 14 bases lay in between. The germline V gene has CDR1 SEHNR and CDR2 FQNEAQ (reference sequence). The CDR3 covers 14 residues. CDR3 nucleotides: TGTGCCAGCAGCATACAGGGAGGGCGAGAGACCCAGTACTTC. This translates into CASSIQGGRETQYF.

V usage is TRBV6-1 and J usage is TRBJ2-4; D possibly corresponds to TRBD2 (6 bases). The CDR3 has 16 amino acids. Looked up from germline, CDR1 is MNHNS and CDR2 is SASEGT. V was trimmed by 4 bases and J by 6 bases, leaving 19 bases between them. This chain's CDR3 is CASSGEGEAGPNIQYF. CDR3 nucleotides: TGTGCCAGCAGTGGGGAAGGGGAGGCAGGGCCAAACATTCAGTACTTC.

The chain joins TRBV11-3 to TRBJ2-2; D may be TRBD1 or TRBD2 (5 bases each). Germline V gives CDR1 SGHNT, CDR2 YENEEA. The CDR3 has 14 amino acids. V lost 1 base and J 4 bases, leaving 7 bases between the germline ends. For the CDR3, the DNA is TGTGCCAGCAGCTTAGTGGGGGTCACCGGGGAGCTGTTTTTT. It yields the protein CASSLVGVTGELFF.

The chain combines TRBV12-3 or TRBV12-4 with TRBJ2-5, with unresolved D. The CDR3 extends over 12 amino acids. With 5 bases removed from V and 5 bases from J, the gap between germline ends came to 9 bases. CDR3 sequence reads: CASSPDRETQYF. In DNA, the CDR3 is TGTGCCAGCAGTCCCGACCGGGAGACCCAGTACTTC.

In its sample, this clone was seen a few times. This CDR3 is CASIEDGLGSPLHF. The CDR3 region has the DNA TGTGCCAGCATAGAAGATGGGCTGGGATCACCCCTCCACTTT. The chain joins TRBV2 to TRBJ1-6; D call uncertain. The CDR3 extends over 14 amino acids. Germline V lookup: CDR1 SNHLY, CDR2 FYNNEI. Trimming took off 7 bases at V and 10 bases at J, with 17 bases between the two ends.

The rearrangement links TRBV6-5 to TRBJ2-2, with D unresolved. The germline V gene has CDR1 MNHEY and CDR2 SVGAGI. Deletions cut 6 bases from V and 6 bases from J, with 5 bases between. The CDR3 has 11 residues. CDR3 residues: CASSLPGELFF. Here the CDR3 DNA reads TGTGCCAGCAGCCTCCCCGGGGAGCTGTTTTTT.

The rearrangement joins TRBV5-1 to TRBJ2-5; D uncertain. The CDR3 runs to 15 residues. The V end was cut by 0 bases, the J end by 2 bases, with 11 bases between. In germline, CDR1 is SGHRS, CDR2 YFSETQ. The CDR3 protein is CASSLADPYQETQYF. In DNA form, the CDR3 reads TGCGCCAGCAGCTTGGCGGACCCATATCAAGAGACCCAGTACTTC.

The J gene is TRBJ1-4, the V gene TRBV30, with D tentatively TRBD1 (6 bases). The CDR3 length is 13 residues. In germline, CDR1 is GTSNPN, CDR2 SVGIG (reference sequence). V was cut by 2 bases and J by 8 bases, with 12 bases left in between. CDR3 nucleotides: TGTGCCTGGAGTACGGGGGCTGGGGAAAAACTGTTTTTT. This sequence encodes CAWSTGAGEKLFF. Using reference TRBV30 and TRBJ1-4 for the parts outside the CDR3, the full variable domain is SQTIHQWPATLVQPVGSPLSLECTVEGTSNPNLYWYRQAAGRGLQLLFYSVGIGQISSEVPQNLSASRPQDRQFILSSKKLLLSDSGFYLCAWSTGAGEKLFFGSGTQLSVL.

The rearrangement links TRBV4-1 to TRBJ1-1, with D possibly matching TRBD1 (6 bases). The CDR3 length is 16 residues. CDR1 is MGHRA and CDR2 is YSYEKL in the germline V gene. Trimming removed 4 bases from V and 6 bases from J, with 21 bases in between. The chain's CDR3 is CASSPIDRTGSAEAFF. CDR3 DNA sequence: TGCGCCAGCAGCCCTATTGACAGGACGGGGAGCGCTGAAGCTTTCTTT.

The rearrangement uses TRBV2 and TRBJ2-7; TRBD2 agrees at 7 bases. The CDR3 loop spans 15 amino acids. The germline V gene encodes CDR1 SNHLY and CDR2 FYNNEI. V was clipped by 6 bases and J by 0 bases; unmatched bases: 8. The CDR3 region is CASRPGLSSSYEQYF. CDR3 bases: TGTGCCAGCAGGCCGGGACTATCGAGCTCCTACGAGCAGTACTTC. Combining the CDR3 with reference TRBV2 and TRBJ2-7 gives the whole variable domain EPEVTQTPSHQVTQMGQEVILRCVPISNHLYFYWYRQILGQKVEFLVSFYNNEISEKSEIFDDQFSVERPDGSNFTLKIRSTKLEDSAMYFCASRPGLSSSYEQYFGPGTRLTVT.

This clone turned up a few times. The CDR3 sequence: CASSPYRDNQPQHF. As DNA, the CDR3 is TGTGCCAGCTCACCATACAGGGACAATCAGCCCCAGCATTTT. The chain employs TRBV18 and TRBJ1-5; perhaps TRBD1 as D (6 bases). The CDR3 has 14 amino acids. V gave up 2 bases and J gave up 3 bases, with 8 bases separating them. Germline V CDR1 and CDR2: KGHSH, LQKENI. Supplemented by reference TRBV18 and TRBJ1-5, the full variable domain reads NAGVMQNPRHLVRRRGQEARLRCSPMKGHSHVYWYRQLPEEGLKFMVYLQKENIIDESGMPKERFSAEFPKEGPSILRIQQVVRGDSAAYFCASSPYRDNQPQHFGDGTRLSIL.

This sequence joins TRBV5-4 and TRBJ1-3; possible D gene TRBD1, 6 bases. Germline values: CDR1 SGHNT, CDR2 YYREEE (reference sequence). The V end was cut by 5 bases, the J end by 1 base, with 10 bases between. The length of the CDR3 is 14 residues. The CDR3 sequence: CASRADRSGNTIYF. For the CDR3, the DNA is TGTGCCAGCAGAGCGGACAGATCTGGAAACACCATATATTTT.

This clone came up a few times. V usage is TRBV4-1 and J usage is TRBJ1-1; TRBD1 agrees at 7 bases. After removal of 4 bases from V and 5 bases from J, the junction contained 10 bases not matched to a gene. Germline CDR1 MGHRA, CDR2 YSYEKL. There are 15 residues in the CDR3. The CDR3 DNA follows: TGCGCCAGCAGCCCACAGGGGAATAGGGATACTGAAGCTTTCTTT. Translating it yields CASSPQGNRDTEAFF.

The V and J genes are TRBV5-1 and TRBJ2-1, with TRBD1 identical over 7 bases. The CDR3 extends over 18 amino acids. CDR1 and CDR2 from the germline V gene are SGHRS and YFSETQ. V was clipped by 1 base and J by 0 bases; unmatched bases: 10. The CDR3 DNA sequence: TGCGCCAGCAGCTTGCGACAGGGCCTTAAACTCTCCTACAATGAGCAGTTCTTC. Encoded protein: CASSLRQGLKLSYNEQFF.

V is TRBV4-2 and J is TRBJ1-3; TRBD1 is a possible D gene (5 bases). There are 18 residues in the CDR3. Germline V gene data show CDR1 as LGHNA and CDR2 as YNFKEQ. Trimming cost V 4 bases and J 0 bases, with 19 bases left between them. Written as DNA, the CDR3 is TGTGCCAGCAGCCCGCCCCTCGGGGCAGCGAGCTCTGGAAACACCATATATTTT. The encoded protein is CASSPPLGAASSGNTIYF.

The chain uses TRBV10-3 and TRBJ2-1; the match to TRBD2 covers 13 bases. J gave up 5 bases and V 7 bases, and 5 bases lay outside the gene matches. CDR3 length: 15 amino acids. Per the germline V gene, CDR1 is ENHRY and CDR2 is SYGVKD. CDR3 sequence (DNA): TGTGCCATCACCCGGACTAGCGGGGGAAACAATGAGCAGTTCTTC. Protein product: CAITRTSGGNNEQFF.

The rearrangement links TRBV4-2 to TRBJ1-4; D is ambiguous. The CDR3 runs 16 residues. Per the germline V gene, CDR1 is LGHNA and CDR2 is YNFKEQ. Trimming stripped 4 bases from V and 3 bases from J, with 15 bases between. As DNA, the CDR3 is TGTGCCAGCAGCCCCAAAGACGGGCAGGCTAATGAAAAACTGTTTTTT. Protein: CASSPKDGQANEKLFF.

The rearrangement links TRBV6-2 or TRBV6-3 to TRBJ1-1, with D possibly TRBD1 on 5 matching bases. The germline CDR1 and CDR2 sequences are MNHEY and SVGEGT. V was trimmed by 6 bases and J by 5 bases, leaving 19 bases between them. The CDR3 runs to 15 residues. DNA of the CDR3: TGTGCCAGCAGCGACTTGAGGGGAGGAAATACTGAAGCTTTCTTT. It yields the protein CASSDLRGGNTEAFF.

The rearrangement links TRBV18 to TRBJ2-7; D uncertain. This CDR3 has 12 residues. Per germline, CDR1 KGHSH and CDR2 LQKENI. With 2 bases removed from V and 7 bases from J, the gap between germline ends came to 9 bases. CDR3 loop: CASSPSDGEQYF. DNA of the CDR3: TGTGCCAGCTCACCATCCGACGGGGAGCAGTACTTC.

This chain connects TRBV15 to TRBJ1-4; TRBD1 matches 10 bases. With V trimmed by 4 bases and J by 7 bases, 6 bases remained unmatched. This CDR3 spans 15 amino acids. Looked up from germline, CDR1 is LNHNV and CDR2 is YYDKDF (reference sequence). The CDR3 nucleotides read TGTGCCACCAGCACCAGACAGGGGGCAACTGAAAAACTGTTTTTT. It is translated as CATSTRQGATEKLFF.

The rearrangement joins TRBV6-5 to TRBJ1-5, with D unresolved. This CDR3 has 15 amino acids. V was cut by 2 bases and J by 0 bases, with 8 bases left in between. Germline V gene data show CDR1 as MNHEY and CDR2 as SVGAGI. This CDR3 is CASSYTGDSNQPQHF. The CDR3 nucleotides are TGTGCCAGCAGTTACACTGGGGATAGCAATCAGCCCCAGCATTTT.

The genes are TRBV2 and TRBJ1-2, with D possibly being TRBD1 (6 bases). The germline V gene encodes CDR1 SNHLY and CDR2 FYNNEI. V was trimmed by 4 bases and J by 4 bases, leaving 13 bases between them. There are 14 residues in the CDR3. CDR3 bases: TGTGCCAGCAGTGGACGGACAGCAATCTATGGCTACACCTTC. As protein: CASSGRTAIYGYTF.

The chain employs TRBV2 and TRBJ2-5, with D possibly being TRBD1 (6 bases). The V gene lost 2 bases and the J gene lost 5 bases, with 12 bases spanning the gap. The germline V gene has CDR1 SNHLY and CDR2 FYNNEI. CDR3 length: 14 residues. CDR3 sequence reads: CASSELGARETQYF. CDR3 sequence (DNA): TGTGCCAGCAGTGAACTGGGGGCGCGGGAGACCCAGTACTTC.

This clone was observed a single time. J is TRBJ1-5 and V is TRBV19; D is undetermined. V lost 5 bases and J 5 bases, leaving 10 bases between the germline ends. The CDR3 sequence is 13 residues long. Germline-derived CDR1 and CDR2 are LNHDA and SQIVND (reference sequence). CDR3 amino acids: CASSEGRDQPQHF. CDR3 DNA: TGTGCCAGTAGTGAGGGAAGGGATCAGCCCCAGCATTTT.

The V call is TRBV7-9, the J call TRBJ1-2; D perhaps matches TRBD1 (5 bases). The CDR3 covers 18 residues. The V gene lost 1 base and the J gene lost 4 bases, with 22 bases spanning the gap. In germline, CDR1 is SEHNR, CDR2 FQNEAQ (reference sequence). The chain's CDR3 is CASSLEFPAGYKGYGYTF. The CDR3 nucleotides read TGTGCCAGCAGCTTAGAATTCCCGGCAGGGTATAAAGGCTATGGCTACACCTTC.

J is TRBJ1-4 and V is TRBV4-2, with 12 bases fitting TRBD1. Germline CDR1 is LGHNA and CDR2 is YNFKEQ. J lost 7 bases, V lost 1 base, and 4 bases had no gene match. This CDR3 has 16 amino acids. CDR3 protein: CASSQVLGQGAEKLFF. As DNA, the CDR3 is TGTGCCAGCAGCCAAGTCTTGGGACAGGGGGCTGAAAAACTGTTTTTT.

This clone was found once. V gene TRBV19 combines with J gene TRBJ1-1, with D perhaps TRBD1 (5 bases). Trimming left V 0 bases short and J 0 bases short, with 11 bases between. The CDR3 has 16 residues. Germline loops: CDR1 LNHDA, CDR2 SQIVND (reference sequence). The CDR3 sequence is CASSIEMGTVNTEAFF. The CDR3 DNA reads as TGTGCCAGTAGTATAGAAATGGGGACGGTGAACACTGAAGCTTTCTTT.

This clone was observed a single time. The chain employs TRBV7-8 and TRBJ1-1; D might be TRBD1 (5 bases). Germline V CDR1 and CDR2: SGHVS, FQNEAQ. V lost 3 bases, J lost 5 bases, and 13 bases lay in between. The CDR3 loop spans 14 amino acids. In DNA form, the CDR3 reads TGTGCCAGCAGCTTGATCTCGGGGGGTACTGAAGCTTTCTTT. Protein sequence: CASSLISGGTEAFF.

The gene calls are TRBV7-3 and TRBJ2-5; 13 bases are a match to TRBD2. The CDR3 covers 16 residues. Germline V gene sequence: CDR1 SGHTA, CDR2 FQGTGA. Trimming cost V 5 bases and J 4 bases; bases outside gene matches: 7. CDR3 DNA sequence: TGTGCCAGCAGCCCCCGACTAGCGGGGGGTGTAGAGACCCAGTACTTC. Translation gives CASSPRLAGGVETQYF.

The chain joins TRBV3-1 (or the pseudogene TRBV3-2) to TRBJ2-1; tentative D call: TRBD1 (5 bases). The germline CDR1 and CDR2 sequences are LGHDT and YNNKEL (reference sequence). The CDR3 runs 13 residues. V gave up 7 bases and J gave up 0 bases, with 7 bases separating them. CDR3 in amino acids: CASTGFSYNEQFF. CDR3 coding DNA: TGTGCCAGCACAGGGTTCTCCTACAATGAGCAGTTCTTC.

The chain combines TRBV28 with TRBJ2-7, with D maybe TRBD2 (6 bases). V lost 5 bases to trimming and J lost 5 bases, with 19 bases between them. Germline CDR1 is MDHEN and CDR2 is SYDVKM. The length of the CDR3 is 15 residues. The chain's CDR3 is CASSTFGRGRDEQYF. Here the CDR3 DNA reads TGTGCCAGCAGTACTTTCGGGAGAGGGCGCGACGAGCAGTACTTC.

The chain links TRBV7-2 to TRBJ2-7; D remains ambiguous. V lost 1 base and J lost 3, with 7 bases in between. Germline-derived CDR1 and CDR2 are SGHTA and FQGNSA. This CDR3 spans 13 amino acids. CDR3 sequence reads: CASSLGVYYEQYF. The CDR3 nucleotides are TGTGCCAGCAGCTTAGGGGTTTACTACGAGCAGTACTTC.